This TCR beta chain derives from a study of blood T cell repertoires in COVID-19. Study background: Italy, Spain and the United States were the sources of the convalescent and acute COVID-19 samples.

Recruits, aged about 18 to 90 years, lived in 24 US areas. The study recruited exposed participants who had met a COVID-19 case within 2 weeks before entry. This CDR3 is built from 15 residues. Germline trimming cut 2 bases from V and 4 bases from J; bases unmatched to any gene: 7. The V gene's germline CDR1 is SGHRS and CDR2 YFSETQ. Sequenced by immunoSEQ multiplex PCR; TCRdb stores in-frame clones only, minus some. The sample records 200,000 to 250,000 clones, over 80% being singletons. This receptor was obtained from a woman aged 25-40 years who had been exposed to COVID-19. The V and J genes are TRBV5-1 and TRBJ1-1; 8 nucleotides line up with TRBD1. Material: PBMCs or T cells enriched from blood (not recorded which). Here the CDR3 DNA reads TGCGCCAGCAGCTTCGAGACAGGGGTGGGCACTGAAGCTTTCTTT. Its protein product is CASSFETGVGTEAFF.